These 31 T cell receptor beta chains were all obtained from the same sample, sequenced in a study of T cell repertoires in cytomegalovirus infection. These TCRs are of unknown antigen specificity. MiXCR was run by TCRdb on the reads, yielding one entry per CDR3 protein. Among roughly 570,000 distinct CDR3 sequences listed, under 45% were seen once. The sequencing here drew on cultured PBMCs, taken from culture after CMV antigen stimulation. The receptors derive from a human donor in good health (CMV status not recorded). Some clones in this sample may be carry-over from other donors' samples.

The chain uses TRBV12-3 or TRBV12-4 and TRBJ2-6; 8 bases align to TRBD2. Losses at the gene ends were 5 bases for V and 2 bases for J; bases not matched to a gene: 2. There are 15 residues in the CDR3. The CDR3 DNA sequence: TGTGCCAGCAGTCCCGGGGGGGCTGGGGCCAACGTCCTGACTTTC. Its translation: CASSPGGAGANVLTF.

This clonotype came up a few times. CDR3 residues: CASSLVAGQNTGELFF. The CDR3 DNA reads TGTGCCAGCAGCTTAGTGGCAGGACAGAACACCGGGGAGCTGTTTTTT. The V gene is TRBV7-2, the J gene TRBJ2-2, with D possibly being TRBD1 (5 bases). The germline gives CDR1 SGHTA, CDR2 FQGNSA. This CDR3 has 16 amino acids. V shed 1 base and J shed 1 base, with 10 bases lying between them.

The chain combines TRBV20-1 with TRBJ2-7, with 14 bases identical to TRBD2. V shed 6 bases and J 0 bases; nucleotides not matched to a gene: 10. The CDR3 loop spans 17 amino acids. From germline, CDR1 is DFQATT and CDR2 SNEGSKA (reference sequence). Here the CDR3 reads CSAPGLAGVVSSYEQYF. The DNA of the CDR3 is TGCAGTGCCCCGGGACTAGCGGGGGTAGTAAGCTCCTACGAGCAGTACTTC.

This rearrangement joins TRBV4-1 to TRBJ2-3; TRBD2 matches at 9 bases. CDR3 length: 16 residues. V lost 2 bases and J lost 6; bases outside the gene matches: 9. The V gene's germline CDR1 is MGHRA and CDR2 YSYEKL. In DNA form, the CDR3 reads TGCGCCAGCAGCCAACGATCGGGACTAGCTGGCGATACGCAGTATTTT. It specifies CASSQRSGLAGDTQYF.

This clonotype was found once. This chain connects TRBV7-6 to TRBJ1-1; D remains ambiguous. CDR3 length equals 13 residues. The germline gives CDR1 SGHVS, CDR2 FNYEAQ. With 4 bases removed from V and 2 bases from J, the gap between germline ends came to 8 bases. The CDR3, as DNA: TGTGCCAGCAGCTATAACATAAACACTGAAGCTTTCTTT. It is translated as CASSYNINTEAFF.

This chain uses TRBV7-2 with TRBJ1-2, with a possible D match to TRBD1 (6 bases). Trimming pared 4 bases from V and 3 bases from J, leaving 18 bases between. The V gene's germline CDR1 is SGHTA and CDR2 FQGNSA. There are 16 residues in the CDR3. CDR3 protein: CASSSGHRTGHYGYTF. DNA for the CDR3: TGTGCCAGCAGCTCGGGACATAGAACGGGACACTATGGCTACACCTTC.

Written as DNA, the CDR3 is TGCGCCAGCAGCCAAGTCCAGGGAGAGACCCAGTACTTC. This codes for CASSQVQGETQYF. V usage is TRBV4-1 and J usage is TRBJ2-5; tentative D call: TRBD1 (5 bases). The germline CDR1 and CDR2 sequences are MGHRA and YSYEKL. CDR3 length: 13 residues. Trimming took off 1 base at V and 4 bases at J, with 7 bases between the two ends.

V usage is TRBV10-3 and J usage is TRBJ2-7, with unresolved D. V was pared by 4 bases and J by 0 bases, with 4 bases between. The CDR3 has 12 amino acids. Germline V gene sequence: CDR1 ENHRY, CDR2 SYGVKD. The CDR3 spells CAISGNSYEQYF. The DNA for the CDR3 is TGTGCCATCAGTGGGAACTCCTACGAGCAGTACTTC.

The chain combines TRBV4-1 with TRBJ2-7; 11 bases fit TRBD2. Germline assignment: CDR1 MGHRA and CDR2 YSYEKL. The V segment lost 3 bases and the J segment 8 bases; nucleotides outside the gene matches: 9. The CDR3 is made up of 15 amino acids. The CDR3 loop reads CASSQDTSGRGQQYF. The CDR3 bases are TGCGCCAGCAGCCAGGATACTAGCGGGAGAGGACAGCAGTACTTC.

This clonotype was seen a few times. The chain has TRBV6-1 and TRBJ2-7; 10 nucleotides line up with TRBD1. Germline-derived CDR1 and CDR2 are MNHNS and SASEGT. The CDR3 is 13 residues long. V shed 6 bases, J shed 12 bases, and the junction held 11 bases outside the gene matches. CDR3 amino acids: CASRRTGGHVWYF. The CDR3, as DNA: TGTGCCAGCAGGAGGACAGGGGGGCATGTTTGGTACTTC.

The gene calls are TRBV28 and TRBJ1-1; D is perhaps TRBD1 (6 bases). V lost 2 bases and J lost 7, with 14 bases in between. The CDR3 contains 14 residues. The germline V gene has CDR1 MDHEN and CDR2 SYDVKM. The DNA of the CDR3 is TGTGCCAGCAGTTTAACAGGGCTAACTGTTGAAGCTTTCTTT. It specifies CASSLTGLTVEAFF.

This clonotype was seen only a few times. V is TRBV7-2 and J is TRBJ1-6; tentatively, D is TRBD1 (5 bases). Germline CDR1 and CDR2: SGHTA and FQGNSA. CDR3 length: 14 residues. The V end was cut by 3 bases, the J end by 7 bases, with 10 bases between. The CDR3 DNA reads TGTGCCAGCAGCTTCGGGGCGGAAAATTCACCCCTCCACTTT. Its translation: CASSFGAENSPLHF.

This sequence joins TRBV18 and TRBJ1-2; D remains ambiguous. There are 15 residues in the CDR3. Germline CDR1 is KGHSH and CDR2 is LQKENI. V was pared by 3 bases and J by 1 base, with 12 bases between. CDR3 protein: CASSPPGLDNYGYTF. CDR3 nucleotides: TGTGCCAGCTCACCCCCCGGCTTGGATAACTATGGCTACACCTTC.

This clonotype has only a few counts. This chain connects TRBV7-2 to TRBJ1-5, with D possibly being TRBD1 (6 bases). The CDR3 extends over 16 amino acids. V dropped 4 bases and J dropped 2 bases, with 15 bases sitting between them. The germline V gene has CDR1 SGHTA and CDR2 FQGNSA. This CDR3 is CASSWFGRGGNQPQHF. CDR3 bases: TGTGCCAGCAGCTGGTTCGGCAGGGGCGGCAATCAGCCCCAGCATTTT.

This chain uses TRBV28 with TRBJ2-3; 7 bases line up with TRBD2. The germline V gene has CDR1 MDHEN and CDR2 SYDVKM. This CDR3 has 17 residues. Trimming took 2 bases from V and 2 from J; bases not matched to a gene: 10. CDR3 in DNA: TGTGCCAGCAGTTTAAGACTAGCCGCCTCACACACAGATACGCAGTATTTT. As protein: CASSLRLAASHTDTQYF. The complete variable domain, with remaining parts taken from reference TRBV28 and TRBJ2-3, reads DVKVTQSSRYLVKRTGEKVFLECVQDMDHENMFWYRQDPGLGLRLIYFSYDVKMKEKGDIPEGYSVSREKKERFSLILESASTNQTSMYLCASSLRLAASHTDTQYFGPGTRLTVL.

The chain uses TRBV29-1 and TRBJ2-1; D remains ambiguous. Trimming shortened V by 5 bases and J by 0 bases, and 11 bases separated the two germline ends. CDR1 is SQVTM and CDR2 is ANQGSEA in the germline V gene. The CDR3 is 14 residues long. CDR3 sequence (DNA): TGCAGCGTTTCTGGATCGAGCTCCTACAATGAGCAGTTCTTC. Translated: CSVSGSSSYNEQFF.

This clonotype was found many times. The CDR3 coding sequence is TGTGCCAGCAGCTTAGCCCGGGGTCAGCCCCAGCATTTT. This sequence encodes CASSLARGQPQHF. The chain carries TRBV7-2 and TRBJ1-5; D is unresolved. V gave up 0 bases and J gave up 6 bases, with 6 bases separating them. This CDR3 comprises 13 residues. Germline V CDR1 and CDR2: SGHTA, FQGNSA.

This clonotype was detected a few times. The rearrangement uses TRBV7-2 and TRBJ1-4; tentatively, D is TRBD1 (6 bases). CDR3 length equals 14 residues. In germline, CDR1 is SGHTA, CDR2 FQGNSA. V gave up 5 bases and J gave up 10 bases, with 17 bases separating them. The CDR3 DNA sequence: TGTGCCAGCAGCGCCGCTGTCCGGGGGCGAAAACTGTTTTTT. Its protein is CASSAAVRGRKLFF.

This clonotype was seen a handful of times. This chain links TRBV6-1 with TRBJ1-1; D possibly corresponds to TRBD1 (5 bases). Germline CDR1 reads MNHNS; CDR2 reads SASEGT. Trimming removed 1 base at V and 0 bases at J, with 18 bases between. The CDR3 covers 18 residues. In nucleotides, the CDR3 is TGTGCCAGCAGTGAAGGCAGACAGTCGAGTTACATGAACACTGAAGCTTTCTTT. Translating it yields CASSEGRQSSYMNTEAFF.

For this clonotype: One junction end disagrees with the germline gene, perhaps due to a read error. The chain joins TRBV2 to TRBJ2-1; 10 bases are a match to TRBD2. This CDR3 contains 15 residues. Germline values: CDR1 SNHLY, CDR2 FYNNEI. For the CDR3, the DNA is TGTGCCAGCAGCGGGCTAGCGGGGGCCTACAGTGAGCAGTTCTTC. Its protein is CASSGLAGAYSEQFF.

J is TRBJ1-6 and V is TRBV6-5; 11 bases match TRBD1. CDR1 MNHEY and CDR2 SVGAGI come from the germline V gene. CDR3 length: 19 residues. Trimming at V came to 1 base and at J to 1 base, leaving 6 bases not matched to a gene. The CDR3 sequence: CASSYWTGGVKSYNSPLHF. The CDR3 DNA reads TGTGCCAGCAGTTACTGGACAGGGGGCGTAAAGTCCTATAATTCACCCCTCCACTTT.

V gene TRBV6-6 combines with J gene TRBJ1-1, with a possible D match to TRBD1 (5 bases). The germline gives CDR1 MNHNY, CDR2 SVGAGI (reference sequence). CDR3 size: 14 residues. V dropped 5 bases and J dropped 8 bases, with 18 bases sitting between them. CDR3 in DNA: TGTGCCAGCAGTCAACCCCCTTCTGGGGGGGAAGCTTTCTTT. Its translation: CASSQPPSGGEAFF.

This clonotype was seen more than once but under ten times. The chain has TRBV10-2 and TRBJ2-7, with TRBD1 identical over 8 bases. The CDR3 runs 13 residues. V lost 6 bases to trimming and J lost 6 bases; unmatched junction nucleotides: 7. Per the germline V gene, CDR1 is WSHSY and CDR2 is SAAADI. The CDR3 sequence: CASSYRGNVEQYF. The CDR3 DNA reads TGCGCCAGCAGCTACAGGGGGAACGTCGAGCAGTACTTC.

This chain connects TRBV24-1 to TRBJ2-5, with TRBD2 as a possible D gene (7 bases). The CDR3 sequence is 16 residues long. Trimming took 3 bases from V and 5 from J, leaving 18 bases between them. CDR1 and CDR2 (germline): KGHDR, SFDVKD. The CDR3 sequence: CATSDTPGGRGETQYF. In DNA, the CDR3 is TGTGCCACCAGTGATACCCCGGGGGGCCGCGGGGAGACCCAGTACTTC.

The V and J genes are TRBV6-6 and TRBJ1-1; no clear D. The CDR3 is 17 residues long. V was shortened by 4 bases and J by 5 bases, with 23 bases between the two germline ends. Looked up from germline, CDR1 is MNHNY and CDR2 is SVGAGI (reference sequence). The DNA for the CDR3 is TGTGCCAGCAGTTCCACAACCGGCTTCGGCATAGGGACTGAAGCTTTCTTT. The encoded protein is CASSSTTGFGIGTEAFF.

This clonotype was observed a few times. The rearrangement joins TRBV7-2 to TRBJ1-1; D unresolved. Germline values: CDR1 SGHTA, CDR2 FQGNSA. Deletions cut 0 bases from V and 5 bases from J, with 7 bases between. This CDR3 is 13 amino acids long. The CDR3 protein is CASSLARRTEAFF. CDR3 nucleotide sequence: TGTGCCAGCAGCTTAGCGCGGAGGACTGAAGCTTTCTTT.

This clonotype was counted once. This chain joins TRBV2 and TRBJ1-3; D not resolved. The V gene lost 2 bases and the J gene lost 4 bases, with 6 bases spanning the gap. The CDR3 runs to 13 residues. In germline, CDR1 is SNHLY, CDR2 FYNNEI. CDR3: CASSETDGNTIYF. As DNA, the CDR3 is TGTGCCAGCAGTGAAACAGACGGAAACACCATATATTTT.

The chain is built from TRBV6-1 and TRBJ1-5; D ambiguous. The CDR3 runs to 16 residues. CDR1 MNHNS and CDR2 SASEGT come from the germline V gene. Trimming removed 2 bases at V and 0 bases at J, with 11 bases between. The CDR3 DNA is TGTGCCAGCAGTGAAATGGTGGGGTATAGCAATCAGCCCCAGCATTTT. Its protein product is CASSEMVGYSNQPQHF.

V gene TRBV12-3 or TRBV12-4 combines with J gene TRBJ2-1; 9 nucleotides line up with TRBD2. This CDR3 has 18 amino acids. V shed 1 base, J shed 0 bases, and the junction held 7 bases outside the gene matches. The CDR3 here is CASSLGPAGGTSYNEQFF. DNA of the CDR3: TGTGCCAGCAGTTTAGGGCCAGCGGGAGGAACCTCCTACAATGAGCAGTTCTTC.

The chain employs TRBV7-2 and TRBJ2-3, with 7 bases that match TRBD1. Per germline, CDR1 SGHTA and CDR2 FQGNSA. The J segment lost 7 bases and the V segment lost 4 bases, leaving 14 bases of the junction unmatched. The CDR3 loop spans 16 amino acids. Here the CDR3 reads CASSWPRRQGENTQYF. The CDR3 DNA reads as TGTGCCAGCAGCTGGCCCCGCCGACAGGGAGAGAATACGCAGTATTTT.

The chain combines TRBV7-7 with TRBJ2-1; 8 bases align to TRBD2. V lost 1 base, J lost 1 base, and 3 bases stayed unmatched. The CDR3 loop spans 16 amino acids. Germline V gives CDR1 SSHAT, CDR2 FNYEAQ (reference sequence). The CDR3 sequence: CASSLGTSKSYNEQFF. In DNA, the CDR3 is TGTGCCAGCAGCTTAGGGACTAGCAAGTCCTACAATGAGCAGTTCTTC.